The present T cell receptor beta chain was sequenced within a study of cytomegalovirus exposure and HLA in healthy donors. The study, taken as a whole, reports: Specificity of a few CMV-associated chains for CMV antigens was verified in vitro. The authors enumerated around 150 TCR beta chains as linked to cytomegalovirus.

The CDR3 extends over 15 amino acids. With 4 bases removed from V and 5 bases from J, the gap between germline ends came to 18 bases. Germline CDR1 SQVTM, CDR2 ANQGSEA. Produced via immunoSEQ multiplex PCR; TCRdb's table is partial and in-frame only. The sample holds approximately 120,000 clones, roughly 90% seen once. On this clone: Its matching antigen is unknown.

The clonotype was recovered from a woman aged 18-29 years in good health and CMV-seronegative. The sequencing sample was made of PBMCs. The chain couples TRBV29-1 to TRBJ1-5; maybe TRBD1 (5 bases). CDR3 region: CSVGVQGGADQPQHF. Written as DNA, the CDR3 is TGCAGCGTTGGAGTCCAGGGAGGGGCAGATCAGCCCCAGCATTTT.